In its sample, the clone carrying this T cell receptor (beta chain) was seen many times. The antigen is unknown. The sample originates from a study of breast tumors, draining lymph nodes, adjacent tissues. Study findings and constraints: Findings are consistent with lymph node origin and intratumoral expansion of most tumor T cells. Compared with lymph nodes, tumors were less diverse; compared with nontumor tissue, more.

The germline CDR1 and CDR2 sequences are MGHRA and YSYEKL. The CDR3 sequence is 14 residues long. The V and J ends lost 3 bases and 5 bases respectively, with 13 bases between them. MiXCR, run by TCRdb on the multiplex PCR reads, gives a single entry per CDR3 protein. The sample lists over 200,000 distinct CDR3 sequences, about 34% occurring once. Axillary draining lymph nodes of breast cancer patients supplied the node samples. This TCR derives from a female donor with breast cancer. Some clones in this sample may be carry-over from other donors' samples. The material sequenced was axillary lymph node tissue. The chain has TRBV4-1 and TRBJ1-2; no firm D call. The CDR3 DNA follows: TGCGCCAGCAGCCACCCCGGGAGGAGATATGGCTACACCTTC. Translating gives CASSHPGRRYGYTF.